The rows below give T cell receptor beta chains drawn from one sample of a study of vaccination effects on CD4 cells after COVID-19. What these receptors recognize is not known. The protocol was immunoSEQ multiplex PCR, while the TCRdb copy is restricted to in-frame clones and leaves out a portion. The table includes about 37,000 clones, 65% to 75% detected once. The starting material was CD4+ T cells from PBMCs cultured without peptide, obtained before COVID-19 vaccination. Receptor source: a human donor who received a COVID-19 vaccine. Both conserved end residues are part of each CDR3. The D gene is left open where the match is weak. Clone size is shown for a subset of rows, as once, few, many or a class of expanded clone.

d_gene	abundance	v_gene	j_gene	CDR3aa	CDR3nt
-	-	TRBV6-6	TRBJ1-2	CASSPGAGSYGYTF	TGTGCCAGCAGCCCCGGGGCGGGATCCTATGGCTACACCTTC
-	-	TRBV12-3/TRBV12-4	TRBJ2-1	CASSSYNEQFF	TGTGCCAGCAGTTCATACAATGAGCAGTTCTTC
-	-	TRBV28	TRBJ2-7	CASRTPSGTYEQYF	TGTGCCAGCAGAACCCCCAGCGGAACCTACGAGCAGTACTTC
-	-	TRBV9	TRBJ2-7	CASSGRDVSYEQYF	TGTGCCAGCAGCGGCCGGGACGTCTCCTACGAGCAGTACTTC
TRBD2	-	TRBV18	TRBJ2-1	CASSPPASGGARNEQFF	TGTGCCAGCTCACCACCGGCTAGCGGGGGGGCTCGTAATGAGCAGTTCTTC
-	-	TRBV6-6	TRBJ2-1	CASTAQGLGDNEQFF	TGTGCCAGCACCGCCCAGGGCCTCGGGGACAATGAGCAGTTCTTC
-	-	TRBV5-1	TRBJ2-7	CASSSDRPPYEQYF	TGCGCCAGCAGCTCCGACAGGCCTCCCTACGAGCAGTACTTC
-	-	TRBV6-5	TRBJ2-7	CASSSPGVPSEQYF	TGTGCCAGCAGTTCCCCAGGGGTCCCCTCCGAGCAGTACTTC
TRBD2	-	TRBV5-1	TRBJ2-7	CASSQRGSYEQYF	TGCGCCAGCAGTCAGCGGGGCTCCTACGAGCAGTACTTC
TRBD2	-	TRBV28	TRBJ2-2	CASSPGTSGLYGELFF	TGTGCCAGCAGCCCCGGGACTAGCGGGCTTTACGGGGAGCTGTTTTTT
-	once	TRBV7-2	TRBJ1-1	CASFPGQGAVEAFF	TGTGCCAGCTTTCCGGGTCAAGGCGCCGTCGAAGCTTTCTTT
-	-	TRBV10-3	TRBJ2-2	CAISPPGAGELFF	TGTGCCATCAGTCCCCCCGGGGCCGGGGAGCTGTTTTTT
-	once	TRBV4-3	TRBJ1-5	CASSPEIWNQPQHF	TGCGCCAGCAGCCCAGAGATATGGAATCAGCCCCAGCATTTT
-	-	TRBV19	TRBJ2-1	CASSAKGLEQFF	TGTGCCAGTAGTGCGAAAGGACTGGAGCAGTTCTTC
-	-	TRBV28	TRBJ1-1	CASRFDRMNTEAFF	TGTGCCAGCAGATTTGACAGGATGAACACTGAAGCTTTCTTT
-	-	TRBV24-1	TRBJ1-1	CATSDGKTMNTEAFF	TGTGCCACCAGTGATGGAAAGACGATGAACACTGAAGCTTTCTTT
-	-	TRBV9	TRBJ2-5	CASSIGTVRETQYF	TGTGCCAGCAGCATCGGGACCGTCCGAGAGACCCAGTACTTC
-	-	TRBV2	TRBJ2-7	CASRGDGNPYEQYF	TGTGCCAGCAGGGGGGACGGCAACCCCTACGAGCAGTACTTC
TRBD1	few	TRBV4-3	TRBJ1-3	CASSQLPGQPGDTIYF	TGCGCCAGCAGCCAACTACCGGGACAGCCGGGAGACACCATATATTTT
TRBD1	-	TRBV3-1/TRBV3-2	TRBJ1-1	CASSQPGTGGFTEAFF	TGTGCCAGCAGCCAACCTGGGACAGGGGGCTTCACTGAAGCTTTCTTT
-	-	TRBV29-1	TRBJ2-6	CSVATAEGANVLTF	TGCAGCGTTGCCACAGCGGAAGGGGCCAACGTCCTGACTTTC
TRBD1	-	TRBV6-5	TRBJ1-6	CASSYSRQGANSPLHF	TGTGCCAGCAGTTACTCGCGACAGGGGGCCAATTCACCCCTCCACTTT
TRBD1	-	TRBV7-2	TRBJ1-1	CASSLVLGTATGGYTEAFF	TGTGCCAGCAGCTTAGTCCTTGGGACGGCGACAGGGGGATACACTGAAGCTTTCTTT
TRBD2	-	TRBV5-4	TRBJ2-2	CASSMTSGGPNTGELFF	TGTGCCAGCAGCATGACTAGCGGGGGCCCCAACACCGGGGAGCTGTTTTTT
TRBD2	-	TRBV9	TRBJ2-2	CASSVEGGLATGELFF	TGTGCCAGCAGCGTAGAGGGGGGACTAGCAACCGGGGAGCTGTTTTTT
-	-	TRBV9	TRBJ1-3	CASSVAPGPGNTIYF	TGTGCCAGCAGCGTAGCCCCCGGTCCCGGAAACACCATATATTTT
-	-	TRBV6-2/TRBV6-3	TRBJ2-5	CASSYLSGPVTQYF	TGTGCCAGCAGTTACCTTTCGGGACCGGTGACCCAGTACTTC
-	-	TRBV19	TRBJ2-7	CASRGTYEQYF	TGTGCCAGTCGGGGAACCTACGAGCAGTACTTC
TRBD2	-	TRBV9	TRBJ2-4	CASSAQWDGGGLAKNIQYF	TGTGCCAGCAGCGCCCAATGGGACGGGGGGGGACTAGCCAAAAACATTCAGTACTTC
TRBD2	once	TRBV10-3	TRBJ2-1	CAIRPRLAVNEQFF	TGTGCCATCAGGCCTAGACTAGCAGTCAATGAGCAGTTCTTC
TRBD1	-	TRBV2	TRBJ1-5	CASSGQGNQPQHF	TGTGCCAGCAGTGGACAGGGGAATCAGCCCCAGCATTTT
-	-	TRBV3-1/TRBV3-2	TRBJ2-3	CASSQGVEDTQYF	TGTGCCAGCAGCCAAGGAGTAGAGGATACGCAGTATTTT
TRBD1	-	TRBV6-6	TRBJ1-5	CASSLQGAGNQPQHF	TGTGCCAGCAGTCTACAGGGGGCAGGAAATCAGCCCCAGCATTTT
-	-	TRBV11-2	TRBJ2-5	CASSLAPTRTEAQYF	TGTGCCAGCAGCTTAGCCCCAACTAGGACGGAGGCCCAGTACTTC
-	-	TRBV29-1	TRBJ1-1	CSVVQGGTEAFF	TGCAGCGTTGTACAGGGAGGCACTGAAGCTTTCTTT
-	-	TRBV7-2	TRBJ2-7	CASSWAFSYEQYF	TGTGCCAGCAGCTGGGCATTCTCCTACGAGCAGTACTTC
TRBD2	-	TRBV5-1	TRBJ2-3	CASSVTSGPQGTQYF	TGCGCCAGCAGCGTGACTAGCGGTCCACAGGGTACGCAGTATTTT
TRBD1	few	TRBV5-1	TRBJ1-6	CASSNRGGYSPLHF	TGCGCCAGCAGCAACAGGGGGGGTTATTCACCCCTCCACTTT
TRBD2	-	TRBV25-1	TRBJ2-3	CASSEGGGARSTDTQYF	TGTGCCAGCAGTGAGGGGGGGGGAGCCCGAAGCACAGATACGCAGTATTTT
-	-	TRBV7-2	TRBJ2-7	CASSRWTGYEQYF	TGTGCCAGCAGCCGCTGGACTGGCTACGAGCAGTACTTC
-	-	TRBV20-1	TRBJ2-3	CSADFRDTQYF	TGCAGTGCTGATTTCAGAGATACGCAGTATTTT
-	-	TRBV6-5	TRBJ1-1	CASSLWGTEAFF	TGTGCCAGCAGCCTATGGGGGACTGAAGCTTTCTTT
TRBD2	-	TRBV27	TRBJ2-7	CASSTWTSGRIYEQYF	TGTGCCAGCAGTACATGGACTAGCGGGAGGATCTACGAGCAGTACTTC
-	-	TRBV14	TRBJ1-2	CASSPSRANYGYTF	TGTGCCAGCAGCCCCTCAAGGGCTAACTATGGCTACACCTTC
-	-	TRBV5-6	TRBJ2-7	CASSLSSYEQYF	TGTGCCAGCAGCTTGAGCTCCTACGAGCAGTACTTC
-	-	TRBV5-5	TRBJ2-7	CASSPDPGNTYEQYF	TGTGCCAGCAGCCCGGATCCGGGAAACACCTACGAGCAGTACTTC
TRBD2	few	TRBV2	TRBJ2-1	CASKERGGYEQFF	TGTGCCAGCAAAGAGCGGGGGGGCTATGAGCAGTTCTTC
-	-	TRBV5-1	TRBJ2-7	CASSLGTLSYEQYF	TGCGCCAGCAGCTTGGGGACCCTCTCCTACGAGCAGTACTTC